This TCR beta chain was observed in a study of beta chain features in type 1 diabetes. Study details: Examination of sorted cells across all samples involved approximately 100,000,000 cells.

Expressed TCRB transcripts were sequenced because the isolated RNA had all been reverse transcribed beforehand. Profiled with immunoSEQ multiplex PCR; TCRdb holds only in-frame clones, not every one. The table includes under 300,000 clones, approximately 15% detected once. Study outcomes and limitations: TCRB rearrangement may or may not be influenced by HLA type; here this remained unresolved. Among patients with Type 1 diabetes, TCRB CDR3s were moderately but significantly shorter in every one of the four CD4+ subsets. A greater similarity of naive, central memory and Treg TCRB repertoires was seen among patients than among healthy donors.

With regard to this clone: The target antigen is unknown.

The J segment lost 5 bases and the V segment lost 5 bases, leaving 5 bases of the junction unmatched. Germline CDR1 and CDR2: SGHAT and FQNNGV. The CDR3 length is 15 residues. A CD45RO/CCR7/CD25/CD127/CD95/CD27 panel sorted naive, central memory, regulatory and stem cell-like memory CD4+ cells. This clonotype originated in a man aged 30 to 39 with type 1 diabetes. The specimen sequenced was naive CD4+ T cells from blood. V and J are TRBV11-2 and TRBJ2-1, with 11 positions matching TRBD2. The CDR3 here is CASSPTSGSNNEQFF. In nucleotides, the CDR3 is TGTGCCAGCAGCCCCACTAGCGGGAGCAACAATGAGCAGTTCTTC. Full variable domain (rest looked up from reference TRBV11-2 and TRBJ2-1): EAGVAQSPRYKIIEKRQSVAFWCNPISGHATLYWYQQILGQGPKLLIQFQNNGVVDDSQLPKDRFSAERLKGVDSTLKIQPAKLEDSAVYLCASSPTSGSNNEQFFGPGTRLTVL.